This entry describes one T cell receptor (beta chain). The antigen remains unidentified. Sequenced by immunoSEQ multiplex PCR; TCRdb stores in-frame clones only, minus some. The sample contains around 580,000 clones, roughly 98% of which appear only once. These data come from a study of shared clonotypes between healthy human individuals. The naive CD8 fraction comprised CD45RO-negative cells positively selected for CCR7 and excluded terminally differentiated effector memory CD45RA+ cells. The CDR3 is made up of 15 amino acids. Germline values: CDR1 MNHNY, CDR2 SVGAGI (reference sequence). V was cut by 2 bases and J by 11 bases, with 19 bases left in between. General study points: Non-shared clonotypes had lower generation probabilities than clonotypes shared by all four sorted-subset donors. Researchers sampled only blood; tissue repertoires likely differ.

The clonotype comes from a man under 40 in good health. The V gene is TRBV6-6, the J gene TRBJ2-1, with D tentatively TRBD2 (7 bases). The material sequenced was naive CD8+ T cells sorted from blood. The CDR3 spells CASSYLGAREGKQFF. As DNA, the CDR3 is TGTGCCAGCAGTTACCTGGGGGCGAGGGAGGGGAAGCAGTTCTTC.